The rows below give T cell receptor beta chains drawn from one sample of a study of blood T cell repertoires in COVID-19. Libraries were prepared by immunoSEQ multiplex PCR; TCRdb keeps only in-frame clonotypes and omits some of them. The table has fewer than 350,000 clones, roughly 89% seen once. The sequenced material came from peripheral blood. The receptors shown here come from an older woman with COVID-19, enrolled during active disease. Each CDR3 is given with its conserved first and last residue. D genes are given only for firm matches. Where a row states a size, it is once, few, many or the class of an expanded clone; other rows omit it.

d_call	j_call	v_call	clone_size	cdr3_nt	cdr3_aa
.	TRBJ1-1	TRBV19	.	TGTGCCAGTAGCCCCCGGGGGGTAACTGAAGCTTTCTTT	CASSPRGVTEAFF
TRBD1	TRBJ2-3	TRBV28	.	TGTGCCAGCAGTTTCGTCACAGGGGCCAGCACAGATACGCAGTATTTT	CASSFVTGASTDTQYF
.	TRBJ1-1	TRBV7-3	.	TGTGCCAGCAGTCTCAAAGGAAGGGGTACCACTGAAGCTTTCTTT	CASSLKGRGTTEAFF
.	TRBJ2-7	TRBV4-1	.	TGCGCCAGCAGCCCCACCTTAGCTGTACCCTACGAGCAGTACTTC	CASSPTLAVPYEQYF
.	TRBJ1-1	TRBV30	.	TGTGCCTGGAGCTACTCCTACCTCAATGAAGCTTTCTTT	CAWSYSYLNEAFF
.	TRBJ2-3	TRBV10-1	.	TGCGCCAGCGCCCGCGAGGGCACAGATACGCAGTATTTT	CASAREGTDTQYF
.	TRBJ1-3	TRBV19	.	TGTGCCAGTAGTATGGTTTTCTACTCTGGAAACACCATATATTTT	CASSMVFYSGNTIYF
.	TRBJ2-1	TRBV5-6	.	TGTGCCAGCAGCTTGGTTCACGGGAGCGAGCAGTTCTTC	CASSLVHGSEQFF
TRBD1	TRBJ1-1	TRBV27	.	TGTGCCAGCAGTTTCGGGACAGGCCGCGGTGCTTTCTTT	CASSFGTGRGAFF
TRBD2	TRBJ2-2	TRBV11-2	.	TGTGCCAGCAGCTCCGGACTAGCGGGGGGGCCCTTGGGCCCCGGGGAGCTGTTTTTT	CASSSGLAGGPLGPGELFF
.	TRBJ2-7	TRBV28	.	TGTGCCAGCAGTTCCGACTTAAATACCTACTACGAGCAGTACTTC	CASSSDLNTYYEQYF
TRBD1	TRBJ1-3	TRBV9	once	TGTGCCAGCAGCACCCCGGCGGGACAGGTCTCCTCTGGAAACACCATATATTTT	CASSTPAGQVSSGNTIYF
.	TRBJ1-2	TRBV5-6	.	TGTGCCAGCAGCCCAGGGCTTTTCTATGGCTACACCTTC	CASSPGLFYGYTF
TRBD1	TRBJ1-2	TRBV6-5	.	TGTGCCAGCAGTTACGACAGGGACCTTAACTATGGCTACACCTTC	CASSYDRDLNYGYTF
.	TRBJ1-2	TRBV15	once	TGTGCCACCATCCCAGGGGACGGTGGCTATGGCTACACCTTC	CATIPGDGGYGYTF
.	TRBJ2-3	TRBV7-8	.	TGTGCCAGCAGTCCCCAGGGTACAGATACGCAGTATTTT	CASSPQGTDTQYF
TRBD1	TRBJ1-4	TRBV9	few	TGTGCCAGCAGCCTCACAGGGGAGGAAAAACTGTTTTTT	CASSLTGEEKLFF
.	TRBJ1-4	TRBV5-6	.	TGTGCCAGCAGCCCAAGAGGAGGGGCCCTTAATGAAAAACTGTTTTTT	CASSPRGGALNEKLFF
.	TRBJ1-5	TRBV28	.	TGTGCCAGCAGTCCTGCGGGGATGCGTGTCAATCAGCCCCAGCATTTT	CASSPAGMRVNQPQHF
TRBD1	TRBJ1-4	TRBV18	.	TGTGCCAGCTCTGCCTTCGGGACAGACGAGGAAAAACTGTTTTTT	CASSAFGTDEEKLFF
.	TRBJ1-1	TRBV7-3	.	TGTGCCAGCAGCCGGACATCGAACACTGAAGCTTTCTTT	CASSRTSNTEAFF
TRBD1	TRBJ1-1	TRBV24-1	.	TGTGCCACCAGTGGTGGACAGGGGAAGGGAACTGAAGCTTTCTTT	CATSGGQGKGTEAFF
.	TRBJ1-2	TRBV5-1	.	TGCGCCAGCAGCTTGATGGGGCAGGGATCCTACTATGGCTACACCTTC	CASSLMGQGSYYGYTF
TRBD1	TRBJ2-3	TRBV18	.	TGTGCCAGCTCAACGCGGACAGGTGCCACAGATACGCAGTATTTT	CASSTRTGATDTQYF
.	TRBJ1-5	TRBV6-6	.	TGTGCCAGCAGTTCCCCGGGGGGGTGGGAGCATTTT	CASSSPGGWEHF
.	TRBJ2-3	TRBV7-6	.	TGTGCCAGCAGTTCAGGGTCAGATACGCAGTATTTT	CASSSGSDTQYF
TRBD1	TRBJ1-1	TRBV27	.	TGTGCCAGCAGTTCGGACAGGGTGAACACTGAAGCTTTCTTT	CASSSDRVNTEAFF
.	TRBJ2-6	TRBV5-1	.	TGCGCCAGCAGCTCCTTCGCTGGGGCCAACGTCCTGACTTTC	CASSSFAGANVLTF